The following is a TCR beta chain sequence with its context. Its antigen is still unknown. It was by 5'RACE template switching with UMIs that TCR beta cDNA was made. From the 5' RACE reads, TCRdb lists one entry per CDR3 protein and no DNA. This table holds around 470,000 distinct CDR3 sequences. The data originate from a study of T cells expressing NK-cell markers. Whole-study context: Out of eight donors sequenced, seven tested HCMV-seropositive and the remaining one seronegative. Study-level points and caveats: The study left the HCMV specificity of expanded NKG2C+ T cell clones unresolved.

The length of the CDR3 is 13 residues. Looked up from germline, CDR1 is ENHRY and CDR2 is SYGVKD. This TCR derives from a woman aged 45-59 years in good health. The chain links TRBV10-3 to TRBJ1-2. Sequences were obtained from blood T cells: a sorted CD56 or NKG2C T cell subset, CD4+ or CD8+ T cells, or bulk PBMC T cells (not recorded which). The CDR3 is CAIKGRLDYGYTF.